This TCR beta chain was identified during a study of shared clonotypes between healthy human individuals. Germline trimming cut 5 bases from V and 3 bases from J; bases unmatched to any gene: 4. This CDR3 is 15 amino acids long. CDR1 and CDR2 (germline): MGHDK, SYGVNS. Repertoires were generated with immunoSEQ multiplex PCR, while TCRdb's copy carries only in-frame clones and drops some. Among about 480,000 clones listed, 75% to 85% were seen once. The sample comprised PBMCs. This TCR was recovered from a woman aged 35 to 49 in good health. Some clones in this sample may be carry-over from other donors' samples. The genes are TRBV25-1 and TRBJ2-2, with TRBD2 identical over 9 bases. This CDR3 reads CASSLAGVDTGELFF. For the CDR3, the DNA is TGTGCCAGCAGTTTAGCGGGAGTCGACACCGGGGAGCTGTTTTTT.